One sample yielded the 15 T cell receptor delta chains listed below, sequenced in a study of Vδ1+ human thymocytes. General observations from the study: Thymic TRG and TRD repertoires appeared highly polyclonal.

The antigens of these receptors remain unknown. Extracted RNA was reverse transcribed into cDNA. CDR3 amplicons came from multiplex PCR with pooled V-gene forward and constant-region reverse primers. TCRdb made new clone calls on the multiplex PCR reads using CATT. The sample carries over 65,000 delta-chain clones, around 34% recorded once. Sequencing was performed on Vdelta1+ gamma-delta thymocytes from the thymus. The subset here: FACS-sorted CD3+ TCRalphabeta- TCRVdelta1+ TCRVdelta2- thymocytes. These receptors all stem from a boy under two years old who had congenital heart surgery.

This clone has just one count. The V and J genes are TRDV1 and TRDJ1, with TRDD3 matching over 7 bases. The CDR3 runs 15 residues. Germline loops: CDR1 TSWWSYY, CDR2 QGS. V dropped 3 bases and J dropped 9; count of bases not matched to a gene: 13. CDR3 sequence: CALGERERGTGELIF. CDR3 sequence (DNA): TGTGCTCTTGGGGAGCGGGAACGGGGTACTGGGGAACTCATCTTT.

This rearrangement joins TRDV1 to TRDJ1; 8 nucleotides match TRDD3. Unmatched junction bases numbered 33, after V lost 6 bases and J lost 0 bases. Per germline, CDR1 TSWWSYY and CDR2 QGS. This CDR3 contains 24 residues. CDR3: CALGRPAIPTALLGARVYTDKLIF. As DNA, the CDR3 is TGTGCTCTTGGACGTCCCGCTATACCAACGGCCCTACTGGGGGCCCGGGTGTACACCGATAAACTCATCTTT.

The chain combines TRDV1 with TRDJ1; D is unclear. The V and J ends lost 0 bases and 1 base respectively, with 9 bases between them. This CDR3 is 15 amino acids long. Germline-derived CDR1 and CDR2 are TSWWSYY and QGS. In DNA, the CDR3 is TGTGCTCTTGGGGAACTGAACGGGGTCACCGATAAACTCATCTTT. The encoded protein is CALGELNGVTDKLIF.

The chain recombines TRDV1 with TRDJ1; 10 bases are shared with TRDD3. Germline CDR1 TSWWSYY, CDR2 QGS. The CDR3 contains 19 residues. Germline trimming cut 4 bases from V and 3 bases from J; bases unmatched to any gene: 17. The CDR3 DNA reads as TGTGCTCTTGGGGGGTCGTGTGGGGGGGATACGGCTTGGGCCGATAAACTCATCTTT. This encodes CALGGSCGGDTAWADKLIF.

The rearrangement joins TRDV1 to TRDJ1; 8 bases agree with TRDD3. CDR1 is TSWWSYY, CDR2 QGS, per germline. CDR3 length: 17 residues. Trimming cost V 9 bases and J 0 bases; bases outside gene matches: 15. CDR3 DNA sequence: TGTGCTCTCACTAACGACTGGGGGTTAGACTACACCGATAAACTCATCTTT. As protein: CALTNDWGLDYTDKLIF.

The V call is TRDV3, the J call TRDJ1, with TRDD2 matching over 9 bases. CDR1 is TVYSNPD and CDR2 is GDNSRS in the germline V gene (reference sequence). The CDR3 covers 25 residues. V gave up 3 bases and J gave up 0 bases; unmatched junction bases: 38. The chain's CDR3 is CAFHPAFLHVLWWGSGFSYTDKLIF. CDR3 DNA sequence: TGTGCCTTCCACCCGGCCTTCCTACATGTTCTGTGGTGGGGGTCCGGGTTTTCGTACACCGATAAACTCATCTTT.

V is TRDV1 and J is TRDJ1, with 9 bases that match TRDD3. CDR1 TSWWSYY and CDR2 QGS come from the germline V gene. CDR3 length: 20 residues. The J segment lost 0 bases and the V segment lost 4 bases, leaving 18 bases of the junction unmatched. As DNA, the CDR3 is TGTGCTCTTGGGGTTCGGATCCTACCTTGGGGGATAAGAGACACCGATAAACTCATCTTT. Translation gives CALGVRILPWGIRDTDKLIF.

This chain joins TRDV2 and TRDJ1; TRDD3 aligns across 8 bases. The V gene end was trimmed by 6 bases and the J gene end by 0 bases; junction bases not matched to a gene: 11. CDR3 length equals 16 residues. The germline CDR1 and CDR2 sequences are GEAIGNYY and EKD. The CDR3 region is CACLYWGPRYTDKLIF. DNA of the CDR3: TGTGCCTGTTTGTACTGGGGGCCCCGGTACACCGATAAACTCATCTTT.

This clone appeared a few times. This chain joins TRDV1 and TRDJ1; TRDD3 matches at 7 bases. Germline values: CDR1 TSWWSYY, CDR2 QGS. With V trimmed by 5 bases and J by 0 bases, 15 bases remained unmatched. CDR3 length: 18 residues. The CDR3 loop reads CALGPLYPELGDTDKLIF. CDR3 nucleotide sequence: TGTGCTCTTGGGCCCCTCTATCCCGAGCTGGGGGACACCGATAAACTCATCTTT.

The chain links TRDV1 to TRDJ1; D is possibly TRDD3 (5 bases). V lost 0 bases and J lost 0, with 17 bases in between. Germline V gene lookup returns CDR1 TSWWSYY and CDR2 QGS. This CDR3 contains 18 residues. CDR3 nucleotide sequence: TGTGCTCTTGGGGAACTAGGGCGGGGACCGACGTACACCGATAAACTCATCTTT. It translates to CALGELGRGPTYTDKLIF.

This clone was detected a few times. This chain joins TRDV1 and TRDJ1; TRDD3 matches 7 bases. The V gene end was trimmed by 2 bases and the J gene end by 5 bases; junction bases not matched to a gene: 23. CDR1 is TSWWSYY and CDR2 is QGS in the germline V gene. This CDR3 comprises 20 residues. CDR3 in amino acids: CALGERHGGFLAVLLDKLIF. The CDR3 coding sequence is TGTGCTCTTGGGGAAAGACACGGGGGATTCCTGGCCGTACTGTTAGATAAACTCATCTTT.

Comment on this clone: Distinct nucleotide sequences in the sample also encode this CDR3. The chain joins TRDV1 to TRDJ1; 13 bases map to TRDD3. The germline V gene has CDR1 TSWWSYY and CDR2 QGS. The CDR3 is made up of 22 amino acids. V lost 0 bases and J lost 3; bases outside the gene matches: 19. The CDR3 DNA reads as TGTGCTCTTGGGGAACTAAACCCTTCCTACGGTACTGGGGGATACGCGGCCGATAAACTCATCTTT. Its protein is CALGELNPSYGTGGYAADKLIF.

This chain joins TRDV1 and TRDJ1; 9 bases are a match to TRDD2. Germline V lookup: CDR1 TSWWSYY, CDR2 QGS. This CDR3 contains 18 residues. V shed 4 bases, J shed 0 bases, and the junction held 12 bases outside the gene matches. CDR3 sequence reads: CALGGAFLQPPDTDKLIF. Written as DNA, the CDR3 is TGTGCTCTTGGGGGGGCCTTCCTACAGCCCCCGGACACCGATAAACTCATCTTT.

V usage is TRDV1 and J usage is TRDJ1; D might be TRDD3 (6 bases). Germline V gives CDR1 TSWWSYY, CDR2 QGS. This CDR3 has 18 residues. V shed 1 base and J shed 0 bases, with 18 bases lying between them. Here the CDR3 reads CALGEHTILGENTDKLIF. In DNA, the CDR3 is TGTGCTCTTGGGGAACACACGATACTGGGAGAAAACACCGATAAACTCATCTTT.

This clone was picked up a small number of times. Germline is not matched at one junction end, which may reflect a read error. The rearrangement joins TRDV1 to TRDJ1; 12 nucleotides match TRDD3. The CDR3 extends over 19 amino acids. Germline loops: CDR1 TSWWSYY, CDR2 QGS. CDR3 residues: CALGEPTTPILGDTDKLIF. The CDR3 DNA reads TGTGCTCTTGGGGAACCTACTACCCCGATACTGGGGGATACCGACAAACTCATCTTT.